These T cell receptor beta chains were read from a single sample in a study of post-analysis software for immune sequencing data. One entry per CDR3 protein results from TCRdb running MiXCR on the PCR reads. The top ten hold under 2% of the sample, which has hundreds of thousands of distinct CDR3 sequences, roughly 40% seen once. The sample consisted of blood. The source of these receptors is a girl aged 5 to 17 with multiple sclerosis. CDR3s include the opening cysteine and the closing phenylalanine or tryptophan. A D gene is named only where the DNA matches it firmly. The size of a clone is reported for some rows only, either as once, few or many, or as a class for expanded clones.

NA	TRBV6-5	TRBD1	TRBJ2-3	CASSYSAGGDTQYF	TGTGCCAGCAGTTACTCGGCAGGGGGAGATACGCAGTATTTT
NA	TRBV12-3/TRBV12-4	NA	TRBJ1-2	CASSPPGQKGDDYTF	TGTGCCAGCAGCCCCCCAGGACAGAAGGGGGATGACTACACCTTC
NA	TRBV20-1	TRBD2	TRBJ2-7	CSVPLAGGSYEQYF	TGCAGTGTTCCCCTTGCGGGAGGGTCCTACGAGCAGTACTTC
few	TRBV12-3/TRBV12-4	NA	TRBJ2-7	CASSQRDGSSYEQYF	TGTGCCAGCAGTCAAAGGGACGGCAGCTCCTACGAGCAGTACTTC
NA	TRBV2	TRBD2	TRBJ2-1	CASSKETTGTSGPYNEQFF	TGTGCCAGCAGTAAAGAGACCACCGGGACTAGCGGCCCCTACAATGAGCAGTTCTTC
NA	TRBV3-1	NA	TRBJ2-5	CASSQESFQETQYF	TGTGCCAGCAGCCAGGAGAGTTTCCAAGAGACCCAGTACTTC
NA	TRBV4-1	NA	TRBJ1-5	CASSQTGSNQPQHF	TGCGCCAGCAGCCAAACCGGGAGCAATCAGCCCCAGCATTTT
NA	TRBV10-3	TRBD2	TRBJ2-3	CAISEAGGTDTQYF	TGTGCTATCAGTGAAGCGGGGGGCACAGATACGCAGTATTTT
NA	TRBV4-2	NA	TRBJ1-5	CASSQAQNQPQHF	TGTGCCAGCAGCCAAGCCCAGAATCAGCCCCAGCATTTT
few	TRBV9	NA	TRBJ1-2	CASSVSVKDISLVGYTF	TGTGCCAGCAGCGTATCGGTGAAGGACATCTCGCTCGTGGGCTACACCTTC
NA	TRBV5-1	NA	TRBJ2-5	CASSLATEHQETQYF	TGCGCCAGCAGCTTGGCCACAGAGCACCAAGAGACCCAGTACTTC
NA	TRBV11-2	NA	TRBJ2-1	CASSRPVGRNEQFF	TGTGCCAGCAGCCGCCCAGTCGGGCGCAATGAGCAGTTCTTC
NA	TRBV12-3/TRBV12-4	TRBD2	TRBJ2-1	CASSPLAGGRGEQFF	TGTGCCAGCAGCCCGCTAGCGGGGGGGCGTGGGGAGCAGTTCTTC
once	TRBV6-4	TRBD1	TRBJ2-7	CASSDYRGLYEQYF	TGTGCCAGCAGTGACTACAGGGGGCTGTACGAGCAGTACTTC
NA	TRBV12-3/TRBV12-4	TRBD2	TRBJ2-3	CASSLWSGGGSDTQYF	TGTGCCAGCAGCCTCTGGTCGGGGGGTGGATCAGATACGCAGTATTTT
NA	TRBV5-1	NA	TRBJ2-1	CASSIDHYNEQFF	TGCGCCAGCAGCATAGACCATTACAATGAGCAGTTCTTC
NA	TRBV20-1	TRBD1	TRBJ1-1	CSARDSLDRGFEAEAFF	TGCAGTGCTAGAGATTCGTTGGACAGGGGGTTCGAGGCTGAAGCTTTCTTT
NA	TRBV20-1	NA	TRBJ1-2	CSAQGSNYGYTF	TGCAGTGCGCAGGGATCTAACTATGGCTACACCTTC
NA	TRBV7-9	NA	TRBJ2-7	CASSPSRRLNEQYF	TGTGCCAGCAGCCCCTCGCGACGACTCAACGAGCAGTACTTC
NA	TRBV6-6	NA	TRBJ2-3	CASIEGPASTDTQYF	TGTGCCAGCATTGAGGGCCCAGCGAGCACAGATACGCAGTATTTT
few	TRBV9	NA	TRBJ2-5	CASSVARSETQYF	TGTGCCAGCAGCGTAGCCCGGTCAGAGACCCAGTACTTC
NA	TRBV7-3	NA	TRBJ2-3	CASSLMAGGGTDTQYF	TGTGCCAGCAGCCTTATGGCGGGTGGTGGCACAGATACGCAGTATTTT
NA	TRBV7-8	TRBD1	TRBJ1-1	CASRHGDRGNTEAFF	TGTGCCAGTAGACATGGGGACAGGGGTAACACTGAAGCTTTCTTT
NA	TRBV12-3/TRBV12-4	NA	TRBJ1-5	CASSQYSSNQPRHF	TGTGCCAGCAGTCAATACAGTAGCAATCAGCCCCGGCATTTT
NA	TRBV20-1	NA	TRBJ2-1	CSAGVGHHNEQFF	TGCAGTGCTGGGGTGGGCCACCACAATGAGCAGTTCTTC
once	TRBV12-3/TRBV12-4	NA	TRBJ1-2	CASSKGLGSNYGYTF	TGTGCCAGCAGTAAAGGCCTCGGATCTAACTATGGCTACACCTTC
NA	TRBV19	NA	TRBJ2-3	CASSLLQGHSTDTQYF	TGTGCCAGTAGTTTACTCCAGGGGCATAGCACAGATACGCAGTATTTT
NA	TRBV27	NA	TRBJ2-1	CATKTTRDNEQFF	TGTGCCACCAAAACGACTAGGGACAATGAGCAGTTCTTC
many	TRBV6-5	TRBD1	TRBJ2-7	CASRGDSGYEQYF	TGTGCCAGCAGGGGGGACAGTGGATACGAGCAGTACTTC
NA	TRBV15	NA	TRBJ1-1	CATSTGGYTEAFF	TGTGCCACCAGCACCGGGGGGTACACTGAAGCTTTCTTT
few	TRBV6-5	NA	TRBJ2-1	CASSYSGDNEQFF	TGTGCCAGCAGTTACTCAGGTGACAATGAGCAGTTCTTC
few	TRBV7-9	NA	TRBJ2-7	CASSSGPGSSYEQYF	TGTGCCAGCAGCTCCGGACCCGGGAGCTCCTACGAGCAGTACTTC
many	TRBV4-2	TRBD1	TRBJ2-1	CASSPRQGGYNEQFF	TGTGCCAGCAGCCCTAGACAGGGGGGATACAATGAGCAGTTCTTC
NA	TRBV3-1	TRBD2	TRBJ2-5	CASSQSPSSGGQGTQYF	TGTGCCAGCAGCCAAAGCCCCTCTAGCGGCGGTCAAGGGACCCAGTACTTC
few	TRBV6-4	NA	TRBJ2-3	CASSDSLGGTDTQYF	TGTGCCAGCAGTGACTCGCTGGGTGGCACAGATACGCAGTATTTT
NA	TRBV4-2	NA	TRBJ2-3	CASSQEGLAFRDTQYF	TGTGCCAGCAGCCAAGAAGGCCTAGCGTTTAGAGATACGCAGTATTTT
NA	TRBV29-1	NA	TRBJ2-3	CSVDDTERTDTQYF	TGCAGCGTTGATGACACAGAGCGCACAGATACGCAGTATTTT
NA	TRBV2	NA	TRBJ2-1	CASMGERYNEQFF	TGTGCCAGCATGGGGGAGAGGTACAATGAGCAGTTCTTC
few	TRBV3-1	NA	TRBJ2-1	CASSQPTAGKSHEQFF	TGTGCCAGCAGCCAACCGACTGCAGGGAAATCCCATGAGCAGTTCTTC
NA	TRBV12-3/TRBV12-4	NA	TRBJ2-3	CASSPRDGDTQYF	TGTGCCAGCAGTCCGCGGGACGGAGATACGCAGTATTTT
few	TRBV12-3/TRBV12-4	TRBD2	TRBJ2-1	CASSPPGEAGSYNEQFF	TGTGCCAGCAGTCCCCCTGGGGAAGCGGGAAGCTACAATGAGCAGTTCTTC
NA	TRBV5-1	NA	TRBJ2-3	CASSLAVDTQYF	TGTGCCAGCAGCTTAGCTGTGGATACGCAGTATTTT
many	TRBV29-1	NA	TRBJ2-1	CSVEEIHEQFF	TGCAGCGTTGAAGAAATCCATGAGCAGTTCTTC
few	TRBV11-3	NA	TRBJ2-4	CTSSLTGTFLKGGAKNIQYF	TGTACCAGCAGCTTAACTGGGACTTTCCTTAAGGGGGGGGCCAAAAACATTCAGTACTTC
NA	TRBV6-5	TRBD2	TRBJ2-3	CASSQIAGSRADTQYF	TGTGCCAGCAGCCAGATAGCGGGAAGTAGGGCAGATACGCAGTATTTT
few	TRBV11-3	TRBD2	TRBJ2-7	CASSLLGLAREQYF	TGTGCCAGCAGCCTACTGGGACTAGCACGCGAGCAGTACTTC
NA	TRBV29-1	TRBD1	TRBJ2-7	CSVDGTGQGGEQYF	TGCAGCGTTGATGGAACGGGACAGGGAGGCGAGCAGTACTTC
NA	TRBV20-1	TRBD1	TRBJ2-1	CSARVGGQGAYNEQFF	TGCAGTGCTAGAGTCGGGGGACAGGGGGCATACAATGAGCAGTTCTTC
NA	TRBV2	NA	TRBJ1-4	CASSDRGRPSEKLFF	TGTGCCAGCAGTGACAGAGGAAGGCCATCGGAAAAACTGTTTTTT
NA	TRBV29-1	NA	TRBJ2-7	CSVEEGEFLREQYF	TGCAGCGTTGAAGAGGGGGAATTTCTACGGGAGCAGTACTTC
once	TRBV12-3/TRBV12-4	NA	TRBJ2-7	CADIGQGNREQYF	TGTGCCGACATAGGGCAGGGCAATCGGGAGCAGTACTTC
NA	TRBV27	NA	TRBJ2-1	CASSFPSDQLPPNEQFF	TGTGCCAGCAGTTTTCCCTCAGATCAACTACCACCCAATGAGCAGTTCTTC
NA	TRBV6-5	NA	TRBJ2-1	CASRVGRYSYNEQFF	TGTGCCAGCAGGGTCGGACGGTACTCCTACAATGAGCAGTTCTTC
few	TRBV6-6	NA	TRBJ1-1	CASSRKNEGRTNTEAFF	TGTGCCAGCAGTCGAAAAAACGAGGGTCGGACGAACACTGAAGCTTTCTTT
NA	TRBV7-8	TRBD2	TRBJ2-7	CASNLRSGSSYEQYF	TGTGCCAGCAATCTCCGTAGCGGGAGCTCCTACGAGCAGTACTTC